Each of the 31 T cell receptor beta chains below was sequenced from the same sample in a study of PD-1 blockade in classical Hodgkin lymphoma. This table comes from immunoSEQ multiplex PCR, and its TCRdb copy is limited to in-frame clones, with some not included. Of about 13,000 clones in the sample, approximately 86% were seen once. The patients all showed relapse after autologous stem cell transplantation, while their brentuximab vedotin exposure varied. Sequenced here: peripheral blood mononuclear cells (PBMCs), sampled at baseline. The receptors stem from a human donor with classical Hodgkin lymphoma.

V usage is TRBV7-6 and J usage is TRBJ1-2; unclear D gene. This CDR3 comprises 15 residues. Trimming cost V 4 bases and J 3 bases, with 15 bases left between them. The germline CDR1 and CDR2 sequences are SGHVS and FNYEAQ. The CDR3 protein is CASSSTPRRDYGYTF. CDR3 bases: TGTGCCAGCAGCTCAACACCGCGTCGGGACTATGGCTACACCTTC.

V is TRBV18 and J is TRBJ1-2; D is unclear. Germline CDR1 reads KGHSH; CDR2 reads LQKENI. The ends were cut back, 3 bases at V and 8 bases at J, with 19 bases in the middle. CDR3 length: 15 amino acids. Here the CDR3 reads CASSPYRSEQEGYTF. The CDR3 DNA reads TGTGCCAGCTCACCTTATAGGAGTGAGCAGGAAGGCTACACCTTC.

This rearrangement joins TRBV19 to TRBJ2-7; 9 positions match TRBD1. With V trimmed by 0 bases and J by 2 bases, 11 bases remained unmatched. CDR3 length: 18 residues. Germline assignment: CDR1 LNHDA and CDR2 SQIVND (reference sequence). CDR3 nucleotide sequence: TGTGCCAGTAGTATAGATATCGCCGGGACAGGGCCCACCTACGAGCAGTACTTC. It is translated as CASSIDIAGTGPTYEQYF.

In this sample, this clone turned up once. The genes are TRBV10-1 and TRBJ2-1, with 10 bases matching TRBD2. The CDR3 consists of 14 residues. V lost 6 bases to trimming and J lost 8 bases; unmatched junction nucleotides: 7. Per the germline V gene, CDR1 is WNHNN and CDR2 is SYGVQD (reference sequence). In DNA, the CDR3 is TGCGCCAGCAGCGGACTAGCGGAGATGGATGAGCAGTTCTTC. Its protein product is CASSGLAEMDEQFF.

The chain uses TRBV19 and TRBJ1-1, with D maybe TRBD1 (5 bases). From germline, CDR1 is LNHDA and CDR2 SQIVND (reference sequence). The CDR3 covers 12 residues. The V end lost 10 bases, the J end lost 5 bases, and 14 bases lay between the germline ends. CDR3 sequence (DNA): TGTGCCACTTATCAGGGTCTAACTGAAGCTTTCTTT. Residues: CATYQGLTEAFF.

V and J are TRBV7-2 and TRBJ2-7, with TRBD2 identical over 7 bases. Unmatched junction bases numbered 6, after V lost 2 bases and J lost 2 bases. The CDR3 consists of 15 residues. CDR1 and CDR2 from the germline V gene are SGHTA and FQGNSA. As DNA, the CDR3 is TGTGCCAGCAGCTTATTGGAACTAGCGACCTACGAGCAGTACTTC. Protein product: CASSLLELATYEQYF.

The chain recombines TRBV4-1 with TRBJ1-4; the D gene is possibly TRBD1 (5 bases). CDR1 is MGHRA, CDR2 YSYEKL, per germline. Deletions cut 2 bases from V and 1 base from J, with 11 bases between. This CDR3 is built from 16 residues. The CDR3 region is CASSQPMRGTNEKLFF. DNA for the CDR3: TGCGCCAGCAGCCAACCCATGAGGGGAACTAATGAAAAACTGTTTTTT.

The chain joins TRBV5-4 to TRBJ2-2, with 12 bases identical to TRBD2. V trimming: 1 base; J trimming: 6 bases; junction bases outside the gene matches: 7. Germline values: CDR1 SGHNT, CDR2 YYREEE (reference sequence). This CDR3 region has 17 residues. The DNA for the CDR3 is TGTGCCAGCAGCTTGCTCTTCGGACTAGCGGGGCCCGGGGAGCTGTTTTTT. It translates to CASSLLFGLAGPGELFF.

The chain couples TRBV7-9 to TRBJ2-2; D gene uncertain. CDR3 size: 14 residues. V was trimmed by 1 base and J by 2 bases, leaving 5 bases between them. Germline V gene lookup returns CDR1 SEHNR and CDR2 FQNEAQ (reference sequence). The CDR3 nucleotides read TGTGCCAGCAGCTTAGATGGAAACACCGGGGAGCTGTTTTTT. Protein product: CASSLDGNTGELFF.

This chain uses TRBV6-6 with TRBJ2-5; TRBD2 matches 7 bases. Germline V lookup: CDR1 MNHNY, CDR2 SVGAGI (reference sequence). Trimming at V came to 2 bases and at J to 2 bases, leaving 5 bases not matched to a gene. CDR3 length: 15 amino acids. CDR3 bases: TGTGCCAGCAGTTACGCGGGGGAGCTTCAAGAGACCCAGTACTTC. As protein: CASSYAGELQETQYF.

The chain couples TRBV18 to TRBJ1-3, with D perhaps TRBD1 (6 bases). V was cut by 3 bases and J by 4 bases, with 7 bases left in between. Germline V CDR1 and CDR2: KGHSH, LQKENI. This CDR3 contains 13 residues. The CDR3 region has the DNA TGTGCCAGCTCACCTGACAGGGGAAACACCATATATTTT. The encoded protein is CASSPDRGNTIYF.

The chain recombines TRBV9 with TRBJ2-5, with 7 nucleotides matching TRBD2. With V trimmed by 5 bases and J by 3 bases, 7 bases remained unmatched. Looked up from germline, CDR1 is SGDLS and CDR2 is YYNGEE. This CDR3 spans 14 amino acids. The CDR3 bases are TGTGCCAGCAGTAGGGGAGGGTGGGAAGAGACCCAGTACTTC. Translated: CASSRGGWEETQYF.

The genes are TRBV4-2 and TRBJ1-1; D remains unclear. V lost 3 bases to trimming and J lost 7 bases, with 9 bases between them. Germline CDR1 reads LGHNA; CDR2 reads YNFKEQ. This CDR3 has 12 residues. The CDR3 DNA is TGTGCCAGCAGCCATCAGACTGGTGAAGCTTTCTTT. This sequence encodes CASSHQTGEAFF.

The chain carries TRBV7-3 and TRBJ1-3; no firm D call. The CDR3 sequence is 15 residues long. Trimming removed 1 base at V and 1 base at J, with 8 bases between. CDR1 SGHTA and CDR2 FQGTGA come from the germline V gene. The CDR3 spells CASSLSRSSGNTIYF. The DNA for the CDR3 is TGTGCCAGCAGCTTAAGCCGATCTTCTGGAAACACCATATATTTT.

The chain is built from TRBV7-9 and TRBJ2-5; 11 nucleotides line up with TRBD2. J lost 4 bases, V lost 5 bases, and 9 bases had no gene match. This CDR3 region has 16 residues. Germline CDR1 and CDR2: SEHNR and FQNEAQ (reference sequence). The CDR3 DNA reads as TGTGCCAGCAGCCCTATACTAGCGGGAGAGCTAGAGACCCAGTACTTC. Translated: CASSPILAGELETQYF. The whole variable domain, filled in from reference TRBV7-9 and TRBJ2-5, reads DTGVSQNPRHKITKRGQNVTFRCDPISEHNRLYWYRQTLGQGPEFLTYFQNEAQLEKSRLLSDRFSAERPKGSFSTLEIQRTEQGDSAMYLCASSPILAGELETQYFGPGTRLLVL.

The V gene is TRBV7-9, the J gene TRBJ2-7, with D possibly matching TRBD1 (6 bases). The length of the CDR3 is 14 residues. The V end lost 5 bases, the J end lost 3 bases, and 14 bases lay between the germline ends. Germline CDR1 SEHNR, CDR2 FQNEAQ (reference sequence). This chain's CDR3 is CASSKTGGDYEQYF. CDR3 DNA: TGTGCCAGCAGCAAGACAGGTGGGGACTACGAGCAGTACTTC.

The CDR3 DNA follows: TGTGCCAGCAGAATTGAGGGAACTGGAAACACCATATATTTT. It translates to CASRIEGTGNTIYF. This chain connects TRBV2 to TRBJ1-3; no clear D. Looked up from germline, CDR1 is SNHLY and CDR2 is FYNNEI. The CDR3 has 14 residues. Trimming removed 6 bases from V and 2 bases from J, with 11 bases in between. Variable domain in full (rest from reference TRBV2 and TRBJ1-3): EPEVTQTPSHQVTQMGQEVILRCVPISNHLYFYWYRQILGQKVEFLVSFYNNEISEKSEIFDDQFSVERPDGSNFTLKIRSTKLEDSAMYFCASRIEGTGNTIYFGEGSWLTVV.

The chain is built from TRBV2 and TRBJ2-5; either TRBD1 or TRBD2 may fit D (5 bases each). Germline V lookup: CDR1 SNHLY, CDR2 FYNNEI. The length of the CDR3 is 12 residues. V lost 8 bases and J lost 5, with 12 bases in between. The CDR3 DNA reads TGTGCCAGCTCGGGGCAGCTGGAGACCCAGTACTTC. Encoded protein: CASSGQLETQYF.

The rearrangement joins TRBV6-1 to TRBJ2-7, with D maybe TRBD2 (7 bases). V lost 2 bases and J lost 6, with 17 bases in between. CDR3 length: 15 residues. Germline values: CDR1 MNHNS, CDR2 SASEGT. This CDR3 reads CASSERGGPFGEQYF. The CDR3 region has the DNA TGTGCCAGCAGTGAAAGGGGGGGGCCGTTTGGCGAGCAGTACTTC.

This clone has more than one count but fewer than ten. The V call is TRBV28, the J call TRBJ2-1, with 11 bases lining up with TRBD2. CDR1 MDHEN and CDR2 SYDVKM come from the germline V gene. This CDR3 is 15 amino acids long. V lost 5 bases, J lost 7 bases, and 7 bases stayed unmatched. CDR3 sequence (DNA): TGTGCCAGCAGTCCGCCGGGACTAGCGGCTAATGAGCAGTTCTTC. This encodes CASSPPGLAANEQFF.

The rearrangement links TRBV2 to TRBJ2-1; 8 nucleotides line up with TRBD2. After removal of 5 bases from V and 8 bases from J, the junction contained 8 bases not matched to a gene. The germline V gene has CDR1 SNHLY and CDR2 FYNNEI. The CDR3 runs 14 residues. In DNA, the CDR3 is TGTGCCAGCAGTTCAACTAGCGGAGTCCATGAGCAGTTCTTC. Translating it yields CASSSTSGVHEQFF.

CDR3 sequence (DNA): TGTGCCTGGAGTGGCTTGGGGTTCCATAATTCACCCCTCCACTTT. Amino acid sequence: CAWSGLGFHNSPLHF. V gene TRBV30 combines with J gene TRBJ1-6; D is uncertain. In germline, CDR1 is GTSNPN, CDR2 SVGIG (reference sequence). Trimming shortened V by 1 base and J by 5 bases, and 12 bases separated the two germline ends. The CDR3 contains 15 residues.

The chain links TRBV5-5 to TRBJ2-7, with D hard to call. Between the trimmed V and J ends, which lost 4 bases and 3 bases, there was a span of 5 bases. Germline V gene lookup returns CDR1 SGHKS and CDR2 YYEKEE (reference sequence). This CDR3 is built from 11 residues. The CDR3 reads CASSTNYEQYF. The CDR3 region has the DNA TGTGCCAGCAGCACCAACTACGAGCAGTACTTC. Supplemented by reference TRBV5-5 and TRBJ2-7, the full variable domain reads DAGVTQSPTHLIKTRGQQVTLRCSPISGHKSVSWYQQVLGQGPQFIFQYYEKEERGRGNFPDRFSARQFPNYSSELNVNALLLGDSALYLCASSTNYEQYFGPGTRLTVT.

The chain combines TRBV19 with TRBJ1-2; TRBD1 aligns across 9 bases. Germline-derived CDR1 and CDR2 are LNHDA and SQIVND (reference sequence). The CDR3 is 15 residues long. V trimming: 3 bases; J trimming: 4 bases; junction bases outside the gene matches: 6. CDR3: CASSISATGGYGYTF. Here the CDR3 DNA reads TGTGCCAGTAGTATCTCGGCGACAGGGGGCTATGGCTACACCTTC.

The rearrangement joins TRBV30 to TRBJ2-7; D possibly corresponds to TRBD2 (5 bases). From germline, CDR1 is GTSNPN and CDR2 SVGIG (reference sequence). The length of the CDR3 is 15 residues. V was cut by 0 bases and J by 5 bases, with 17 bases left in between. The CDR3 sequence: CAWSVGTAARNEQYF. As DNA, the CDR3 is TGTGCCTGGAGTGTAGGAACAGCGGCCCGGAACGAGCAGTACTTC.

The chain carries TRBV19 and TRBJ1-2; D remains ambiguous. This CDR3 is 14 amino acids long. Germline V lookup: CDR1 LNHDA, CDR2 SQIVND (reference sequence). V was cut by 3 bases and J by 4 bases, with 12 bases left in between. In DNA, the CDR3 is TGTGCCAGTAGTATTCTCGGCAGAACCTATGGCTACACCTTC. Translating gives CASSILGRTYGYTF. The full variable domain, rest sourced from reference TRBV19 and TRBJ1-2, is DGGITQSPKYLFRKEGQNVTLSCEQNLNHDAMYWYRQDPGQGLRLIYYSQIVNDFQKGDIAEGYSVSREKKESFPLTVTSAQKNPTAFYLCASSILGRTYGYTFGSGTRLTVV.

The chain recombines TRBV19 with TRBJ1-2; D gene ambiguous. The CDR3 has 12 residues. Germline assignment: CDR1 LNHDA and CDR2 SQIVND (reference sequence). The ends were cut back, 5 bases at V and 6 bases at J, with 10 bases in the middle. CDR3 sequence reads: CASSFLTDGYTF. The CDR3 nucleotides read TGTGCCAGTAGTTTCTTGACCGATGGCTACACCTTC.

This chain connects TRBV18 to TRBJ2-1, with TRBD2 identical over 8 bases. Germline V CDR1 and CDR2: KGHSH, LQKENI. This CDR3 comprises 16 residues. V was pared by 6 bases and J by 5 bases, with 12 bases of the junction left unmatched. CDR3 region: CASSEPRAGVDNEQFF. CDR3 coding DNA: TGTGCCAGCTCCGAACCCCGAGCGGGAGTGGACAATGAGCAGTTCTTC.

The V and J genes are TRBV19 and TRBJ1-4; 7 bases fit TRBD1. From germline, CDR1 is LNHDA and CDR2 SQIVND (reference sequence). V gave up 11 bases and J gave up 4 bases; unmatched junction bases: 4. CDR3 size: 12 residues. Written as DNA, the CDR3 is TGTGCCCTGACAGGGATTAATGAAAAACTGTTTTTT. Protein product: CALTGINEKLFF.

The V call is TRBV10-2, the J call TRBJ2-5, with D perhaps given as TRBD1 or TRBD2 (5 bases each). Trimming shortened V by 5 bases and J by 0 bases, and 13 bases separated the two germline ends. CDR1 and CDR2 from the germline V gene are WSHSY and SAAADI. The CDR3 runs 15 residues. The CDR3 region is CASSRVGDHQETQYF. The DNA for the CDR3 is TGCGCCAGCAGTCGAGTCGGGGACCACCAAGAGACCCAGTACTTC.

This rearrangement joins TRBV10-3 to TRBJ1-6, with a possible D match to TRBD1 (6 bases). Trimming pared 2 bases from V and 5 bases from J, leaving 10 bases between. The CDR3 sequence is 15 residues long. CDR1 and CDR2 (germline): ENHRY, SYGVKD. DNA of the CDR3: TGTGCCATCAGTGAGGCGGGGGCCGATAATTCACCCCTCCACTTT. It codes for CAISEAGADNSPLHF.